The 26 T cell receptor beta chains listed next were all sequenced from one sample in a study of shared clonotypes between healthy human individuals. TCRdb's table, derived via immunoSEQ multiplex PCR, lists solely in-frame clones and lacks some. This table holds under 600,000 clones, 60% to 80% found once. Sequenced material: PBMCs. These receptors all stem from a woman in her thirties or forties in good health. Some clones in this sample may be carry-over from other donors' samples.

As for this clone: Different DNA sequences within this sample yield the same CDR3. The chain employs TRBV29-1 and TRBJ2-5; 7 bases are shared with TRBD1. Germline values: CDR1 SQVTM, CDR2 ANQGSEA. The CDR3 has 12 residues. After removal of 5 bases from V and 5 bases from J, the junction contained 5 bases not matched to a gene. This chain's CDR3 is CSVRTGEETQYF. The CDR3 bases are TGCAGCGTTCGTACAGGGGAGGAGACCCAGTACTTC.

In this sample, this clone turned up once. Other nucleotide sequences from this sample produce the same CDR3. The genes are TRBV18 and TRBJ1-1, with 7 bases that match TRBD1. The trim removed 0 bases at V and 2 bases at J, leaving 3 bases unmatched. CDR1 and CDR2 from the germline V gene are KGHSH and LQKENI. This CDR3 spans 15 amino acids. This chain's CDR3 is CASSPPQGGNTEAFF. CDR3 sequence (DNA): TGTGCCAGCTCACCACCCCAGGGGGGAAACACTGAAGCTTTCTTT.

There are a few counts of this clone. The gene calls are TRBV21-1 and TRBJ1-2; the table gives TRBD1 as D, unverified against the DNA. TRBV21-1 is listed as a pseudogene. The CDR3 consists of 15 residues. CDR3: CASSNWDREPYGYTF. Written as DNA, the CDR3 is TGTGCCAGCAGCAATTGGGACAGGGAGCCCTATGGCTACACCTTC.

Note on this clone: A read error is possible here, since a much larger clone lies one base away. The rearrangement uses TRBV2 and TRBJ2-2; 7 nucleotides agree with TRBD2. Germline loops: CDR1 SNHLY, CDR2 FYNNEI. The CDR3 is 15 amino acids. As DNA, the CDR3 is TGTGCCAGCAGAATCCAGGGAGGGATCACCGGGGAGCTGGTTTTT. Translating gives CASRIQGGITGELVF.

The rearrangement links TRBV6-5 to TRBJ1-2, with 9 nucleotides matching TRBD1. From germline, CDR1 is MNHEY and CDR2 SVGAGI. CDR3 size: 15 residues. V lost 0 bases and J lost 8; bases outside the gene matches: 7. The CDR3 region is CASSYSSTGGGGYTF. DNA of the CDR3: TGTGCCAGCAGTTACTCGAGCACAGGGGGCGGAGGCTACACCTTC.

Details on this clone: A read error is possible here, since a much larger clone lies one base away. The chain joins TRBV7-9 to TRBJ1-1; D call uncertain. Germline loops: CDR1 SEHNR, CDR2 FQNEAQ (reference sequence). The CDR3 runs 11 residues. V was clipped by 6 bases and J by 1 base, with 3 bases between them. For the CDR3, the DNA is TGTGCCAGCAGAGAGAACACTGAAGCTTTCTTT. The encoded protein is CASRENTEAFF.

This sequence joins TRBV27 and TRBJ2-7, with TRBD1 matching 7 bases. V shed 7 bases, J shed 1 base, and the junction held 7 bases outside the gene matches. Germline V gives CDR1 MNHEY, CDR2 SMNVEV (reference sequence). The CDR3 contains 14 residues. Here the CDR3 DNA reads TGTGCCAGCAAACGACAGGGACCTTCCTACGAGCAGTACTTC. Its protein product is CASKRQGPSYEQYF.

This chain connects TRBV6-6 to TRBJ2-1; either TRBD1 or TRBD2 may supply D (6 bases each). V shed 0 bases and J shed 8 bases, with 14 bases lying between them. Looked up from germline, CDR1 is MNHNY and CDR2 is SVGAGI (reference sequence). The CDR3 has 15 residues. The CDR3 DNA is TGTGCCAGCAGTTACTCGAGTGGGGGGCGCGATGAGCAGTTCTTC. Protein: CASSYSSGGRDEQFF.

The chain is built from TRBV2 and TRBJ2-2, with a weak D call TRBD1 (5 bases). The CDR3 runs 14 residues. CDR1 and CDR2 (germline): SNHLY, FYNNEI. Deletions cut 4 bases from V and 7 bases from J, with 13 bases between. CDR3 bases: TGTGCCAGCAGTGGTGTCAGGGCGAACGGGGAGCTGTTTTTT. It yields the protein CASSGVRANGELFF.

The chain is built from TRBV5-4 and TRBJ2-7; 9 bases are a match to TRBD1. The trim removed 1 base at V and 4 bases at J, leaving 6 bases unmatched. This CDR3 has 15 amino acids. Germline CDR1 SGHNT, CDR2 YYREEE (reference sequence). The CDR3 loop is CASSLIDRGNYEQYF. CDR3 in DNA: TGTGCCAGCAGCTTGATAGACAGGGGGAATTACGAGCAGTACTTC.

In this sample, this clone turned up a few times. In the same sample, other DNA sequences code for this CDR3. As DNA, the CDR3 is TGTGCCAGCAGCCCGGGACGGTCCTACGAGCAGTACTTC. It is translated as CASSPGRSYEQYF. The chain joins TRBV7-2 to TRBJ2-7; D might be TRBD1 or TRBD2, each matching 5 bases. The CDR3 spans 13 residues. V dropped 5 bases and J dropped 1 base, with 9 bases sitting between them. Germline CDR1 is SGHTA and CDR2 is FQGNSA. Using reference TRBV7-2 and TRBJ2-7 for the parts outside the CDR3, the full variable domain is GAGVSQSPSNKVTEKGKDVELRCDPISGHTALYWYRQSLGQGLEFLIYFQGNSAPDKSGLPSDRFSAERTGGSVSTLTIQRTQQEDSAVYLCASSPGRSYEQYFGPGTRLTVT.

The chain links TRBV11-2 to TRBJ1-2; D gene uncertain. From germline, CDR1 is SGHAT and CDR2 FQNNGV. The CDR3 loop spans 11 amino acids. Trimming stripped 4 bases from V and 14 bases from J, with 14 bases between. In DNA, the CDR3 is TGTGCCAGCAGCTACATGCCACCCCCGACCTTC. It encodes CASSYMPPPTF.

The V gene is TRBV4-2, the J gene TRBJ2-5, with D possibly TRBD1 on 6 matching bases. Germline CDR1 is LGHNA and CDR2 is YNFKEQ. The CDR3 loop spans 14 amino acids. V lost 4 bases, J lost 1 base, and 10 bases lay in between. Written as DNA, the CDR3 is TGTGCCAGCAGCCCGCGGACAGTCCAAGAGACCCAGTACTTC. Residues: CASSPRTVQETQYF.

On this clone itself: This sample includes further DNA sequences coding for the same CDR3. The chain is built from TRBV27 and TRBJ1-5, with D perhaps matching TRBD1 (5 bases). Germline CDR1 reads MNHEY; CDR2 reads SMNVEV (reference sequence). The V end lost 2 bases, the J end lost 1 base, and 6 bases lay between the germline ends. This CDR3 is 14 amino acids long. CDR3 loop: CASSLGGSNQPQHF. The CDR3, as DNA: TGTGCCAGCAGTTTAGGGGGAAGCAATCAGCCCCAGCATTTT.

Written as DNA, the CDR3 is TGTGCCAGCAGCGTAGCGGATGAGCAGTTCTTC. As protein: CASSVADEQFF. The V gene is TRBV9, the J gene TRBJ2-1; no clear D. Germline CDR1 reads SGDLS; CDR2 reads YYNGEE. CDR3 length: 11 residues. V shed 0 bases and J shed 8 bases, with 3 bases lying between them. Combining the CDR3 with reference TRBV9 and TRBJ2-1 gives the whole variable domain DSGVTQTPKHLITATGQRVTLRCSPRSGDLSVYWYQQSLDQGLQFLIQYYNGEERAKGNILERFSAQQFPDLHSELNLSSLELGDSALYFCASSVADEQFFGPGTRLTVL.

The chain is built from TRBV5-1 and TRBJ2-4; 11 nucleotides align to TRBD2. Germline-derived CDR1 and CDR2 are SGHRS and YFSETQ. J lost 10 bases, V lost 0 bases, and 6 bases had no gene match. The CDR3 sequence is 15 residues long. CDR3: CASSLEASGRWIQYF. The CDR3 DNA reads as TGCGCCAGCAGCTTGGAGGCTAGCGGGAGGTGGATTCAGTACTTC.

The chain carries TRBV16 and TRBJ2-7; 7 positions match TRBD1. The V segment lost 1 base and the J segment 4 bases; nucleotides outside the gene matches: 13. The CDR3 sequence is 17 residues long. The germline CDR1 and CDR2 sequences are KGHSY and FQNENV. The CDR3 coding sequence is TGTGCCAGCAGCCAATTGTCCCCCAGGGGGAACGGGTACGAGCAGTACTTC. Translated, it gives CASSQLSPRGNGYEQYF.

V is TRBV19 and J is TRBJ2-7, with 12 positions matching TRBD2. CDR1 and CDR2 from the germline V gene are LNHDA and SQIVND (reference sequence). Trimming at V came to 5 bases and at J to 6 bases, leaving 5 bases not matched to a gene. The CDR3 is made up of 14 amino acids. CDR3 in DNA: TGTGCCAGTAGTTTCGAGGGACTAGCGGGCGAGCAGTACTTC. Translated, it gives CASSFEGLAGEQYF.

This clone was detected ten times or more. The sample carries other DNA sequences with the same CDR3. This chain joins TRBV5-6 and TRBJ2-7; TRBD1 might be the D (5 bases). There are 14 residues in the CDR3. Trimming removed 3 bases at V and 2 bases at J, with 12 bases between. Germline CDR1 and CDR2: SGHDT and YYEEEE. The CDR3 region has the DNA TGTGCCAGCAGCTGGAGAAGGGGAACCTACGAGCAGTACTTC. Encoded protein: CASSWRRGTYEQYF.

Notes on this clone: A read error may produce the germline difference seen at one junction end. Different DNA sequences within this sample yield the same CDR3. The CDR3 nucleotides are TGTGCTAGCAGCACGGGCCCGTTCACGGTTCCGGACCAGTACTTC. Its protein is CASSTGPFTVPDQYF. The J gene is TRBJ2-7, the V gene TRBV28, with unresolved D. The CDR3 spans 15 residues. Germline CDR1 reads MDHEN; CDR2 reads SYDVKM.

This clone was observed many times. The genes are TRBV10-3 and TRBJ2-3; the D call may be TRBD1 or TRBD2 (5 bases each). Deletions cut 2 bases from V and 6 bases from J, with 21 bases between. The CDR3 has 17 amino acids. CDR1 and CDR2 (germline): ENHRY, SYGVKD. The CDR3 DNA reads as TGTGCCATCAGTGAGGTGTGGGGACCCCCCAACACGGATACGCAGTATTTT. This codes for CAISEVWGPPNTDTQYF.

The V call is TRBV29-1, the J call TRBJ2-1; the D gene is possibly TRBD2 (7 bases). The CDR3 totals 14 residues. Germline assignment: CDR1 SQVTM and CDR2 ANQGSEA. Trimming took off 3 bases at V and 4 bases at J, with 13 bases between the two ends. As DNA, the CDR3 is TGCAGCGTTGAGTTAGGGAGGGGGTACAATGAGCAGTTCTTC. It is translated as CSVELGRGYNEQFF.

In regard to this clone: A much larger clone is a single base away; this may be a read error. The chain couples TRBV2 to TRBJ2-3; TRBD2 matches at 8 bases. Per the germline V gene, CDR1 is SNHLY and CDR2 is FYNNEI. V gave up 6 bases and J gave up 5 bases; unmatched junction bases: 4. The CDR3 is made up of 13 amino acids. Here the CDR3 DNA reads TGTGCCAGCAGAAGCGGGGGTCAAGATACGCAGTATTTT. It is translated as CASRSGGQDTQYF.

CDR3 residues: CASRGEFLYEQYF. CDR3 nucleotides: TGTGCCAGCAGGGGGGAGTTCCTCTACGAGCAGTACTTC. The rearrangement links TRBV7-2 to TRBJ2-7; D is perhaps TRBD1 or TRBD2 (5 bases each). CDR1 SGHTA and CDR2 FQGNSA come from the germline V gene. The CDR3 totals 13 residues. V was shortened by 6 bases and J by 3 bases, with 12 bases between the two germline ends.

A few counts support this clone. The rearrangement joins TRBV7-2 to TRBJ2-3; D is ambiguous. Between the trimmed V and J ends, which lost 5 bases and 2 bases, there was a span of 11 bases. CDR1 and CDR2 from the germline V gene are SGHTA and FQGNSA. The CDR3 totals 14 residues. Written as DNA, the CDR3 is TGTGCCAGCAGCCCAGATGTCAACACAGATACGCAGTATTTT. Residues: CASSPDVNTDTQYF.

The sample holds a few counts of this clone. The gene calls are TRBV29-1 and TRBJ2-5; D possibly corresponds to TRBD1 (6 bases). With 0 bases removed from V and 1 base from J, the gap between germline ends came to 9 bases. There are 14 residues in the CDR3. Per germline, CDR1 SQVTM and CDR2 ANQGSEA. CDR3 DNA: TGCAGCGTTGAAGAAGGGACAATCCAAGAGACCCAGTACTTC. It encodes CSVEEGTIQETQYF.